The text below deals with one T cell receptor beta chain. Sequencing used immunoSEQ multiplex PCR; TCRdb keeps in-frame clones, though not all of them. The sample lists about 20,000 clones; around 90% were seen once. The sample originates from a study of T cell changes during pregnancy in multiple sclerosis. The V and J ends lost 5 bases and 4 bases respectively, with 15 bases between them. Germline CDR1 MNHEY, CDR2 SMNVEV (reference sequence). The CDR3 extends over 14 amino acids. V is TRBV27 and J is TRBJ2-7, with a weak D call TRBD1 (6 bases). This material consisted of CD8+ T cells from peripheral blood mononuclear cells, taken in the third trimester of pregnancy. This receptor was identified in a female donor in good health, enrolled as a control in a pregnancy study. The CDR3 spells CASSVKGTTYEQYF. CDR3 nucleotide sequence: TGTGCCAGCAGTGTGAAGGGGACAACGTACGAGCAGTACTTC.